This T cell receptor beta chain was captured in a study of cytotoxic CD8 clonotypes in ibrutinib-treated CLL (dated by TCRdb to about 2021). Regarding the research as a whole: The cohort included roughly 15 treatment-naive and 11 to 12 relapsed/refractory patients; about 17 were IGHV unmutated. Responses were partial in 25 or so patients and complete in 2; after median about 5.5 years follow-up, some 15 stayed in remission and approximately twelve progressed. Samples at response were collected after a median of roughly 13 months of treatment, with a range of roughly 6 to 36 months. On average, each sample had 255,043 productive templates and almost 95,000 productive rearrangements. Longitudinal samples were obtainable from about 30% of the roughly 90 participants in the trial. Cryopreserved peripheral blood mononuclear cells were collected before treatment, at response, and at either disease progression or sustained remission. All remission and progressive disease samples were collected while patients were still receiving ibrutinib. On the study overall, not on this receptor specifically: Baseline clonality exceeded that of age-matched healthy donors and correlated strongly with circulating CD8+ T-cell counts. Public clonotypes were found to be uncommon and were observed to contract or remain stable during treatment; the increase in clonality was shown to reflect expansion of private clonotypes at ibrutinib response. Clonality increased at ibrutinib response, stayed stable in sustained remission, and fell back toward baseline at progression. Sampling times were not matched between sustained-remission and progressing patients, and lymph node repertoires were not studied.

Germline trimming amounts to 5 bases on V and 7 bases on J, with 10 as the count of junction bases outside the gene matches. CDR1 and CDR2 (LNHNV, YYDKDF) derive from the germline V gene (reference sequence). The CDR3 sequence holds 14 residues, the cysteine and phenylalanine included. Of all the DNA, just the CDR3 is kept, 42 bases in frame from base 1. Each clonotype received, on average, about 9.7x coverage in deep resolution sequencing performed on a MiSeq, where the target depth lay between 1 in 1 million and 1 in 200,000 T cells. The immunoSEQ hsTCRB Kit was used to generate the TCR beta libraries. Per the authors' processing: Data were analyzed with ImmunoSEQ Data Assistant and ImmunoSEQ Analyzer, with V, D and J genes assigned per IMGT definitions. Clonality, which ranges from 0 to 1, was calculated by subtracting the normalized Shannon entropy of productive rearrangement frequencies from one. Public clonotype analysis was restricted to overrepresented clonotypes comprising at least 0.05% of each patient's repertoire. Thirteen repertoires from age-matched healthy donors, obtained from immuneACCESS, served as clonality controls. Sourced from immuneACCESS, this table was stored by TCRdb with only in-frame sequences that have V and J called. A share of the clones is absent; for the studies checked, an unresolved V gene accounts for under half, and the remainder has no known explanation. For V, J and clone size, that table is used; D and trimming come from the DNA. This sample gives nearly 50,000 clones in total; 45% to 60% of them show up just once. The top ten constitute under 35% of the sample.

As to this clone: Its specific antigen is unknown. Base qualities are missing; no much larger clone stands one base away.

This specimen's time point label, interpreted: approximately 2 years on ibrutinib. For TCR beta library preparation, 1.5 to 2 micrograms of genomic DNA was extracted from cryopreserved PBMCs. High-throughput TCR beta sequencing was performed on longitudinal blood samples from CLL patients receiving ibrutinib monotherapy. The patients took part in an open-label, single-center phase 2 trial of ibrutinib monotherapy. The chain was built from TRBV15 and TRBJ2-7; 8 bases in the middle match TRBD1. The sample was PBMCs, taken after 24 months of ibrutinib treatment. The source is a human donor with chronic lymphocytic leukemia. The nucleotide sequence reads as follows: TGTGCCACCAGCCCTCCGGCAGGGGGCGGTGAGCAGTACTTC. It encodes CATSPPAGGGEQYF.